This note documents a single T cell receptor (beta chain) sequence. Its target is unknown. The source of the sample is a study of OX40 agonist ivuxolimab in advanced cancers. Study as a whole: The dose-escalation group included hepatocellular carcinoma, melanoma, renal cell carcinoma and head and neck cancer.

General study points: Relative to CD4+, CD8+ T cells held more expanded clones on average.

Data came from immunoSEQ multiplex PCR; TCRdb stores just in-frame clones and leaves some out. The table includes tens of thousands of clones, roughly 80% detected once. Anyone with autoimmune disease history or systemic immunosuppression was excluded. The CDR3 is 14 amino acids. Looked up from germline, CDR1 is SGHTA and CDR2 is FQGNSA. Trimming took off 0 bases at V and 2 bases at J, with 7 bases between the two ends. The sequence was collected from an adult with an advanced solid tumor such as melanoma, head and neck, liver or kidney cancer. Sequenced here: CD4+ or CD8+ T cells sorted from blood, sampled in a trial of the OX40 agonist ivuxolimab. This sequence joins TRBV7-2 and TRBJ1-1; D call uncertain. The CDR3 DNA reads TGTGCCAGCAGCTTAGCTGGGGTAAACACTGAAGCTTTCTTT. This encodes CASSLAGVNTEAFF.